This TCR beta chain was recorded in a study of monozygotic twins with inflammatory bowel disease. A word on this clonotype: What it binds is unknown.

No DNA is given; TCRdb re-called the 5' RACE reads and lists each CDR3 protein once. This sample's table has some 100,000 distinct CDR3 sequences. Blood (around 2.5 ml) was collected from every donor individually. CDR1 and CDR2 (germline): SGHTA, FQGTGA. The CDR3 is made up of 15 amino acids. Notes on the study in general: Comparison of concordant versus discordant twins revealed no difference in repertoire similarity, possibly due to limited power. None of the different T cell subtypes could be distinguished from one another. IBD patients displayed reduced TCRbeta diversity (inverse Simpson) when set against healthy co-twins.

This sequence originates from a human donor with ulcerative colitis or Crohn's disease, or a healthy co-twin of an affected twin (not recorded which). The gene calls are TRBV7-3 and TRBJ2-2; TCRdb's D gene call, TRBD2, goes unchecked for lack of DNA. Sequencing input: blood. The CDR3 sequence is CASSLTSGTSGELFF.